This T cell receptor beta chain is drawn from a study of identical twins. Each CDR3 protein is one row after TCRdb ran MiXCR on the 5' RACE reads. The sample holds about 530,000 distinct CDR3 sequences, around 15% seen once. Trimming removed 6 bases from V and 12 bases from J, with 24 bases in between. The CDR3 length is 15 residues. This clonotype was detected only a few times. Separately, the same data were catalogued under a study of yellow fever vaccine responses in identical twins.

The receptor was isolated from a woman aged 18-29 years in good health. The rearrangement links TRBV12-3 or TRBV12-4 to TRBJ2-1; TRBD2 is a possible D gene (7 bases). Sequencing was done on a sample of CD4+ T cells sorted from blood. CDR3 sequence reads: CASSLIEGGGSRQFF. As DNA, the CDR3 is TGTGCCAGCAGCCTCATCGAGGGGGGGGGCTCCAGGCAGTTCTTC.